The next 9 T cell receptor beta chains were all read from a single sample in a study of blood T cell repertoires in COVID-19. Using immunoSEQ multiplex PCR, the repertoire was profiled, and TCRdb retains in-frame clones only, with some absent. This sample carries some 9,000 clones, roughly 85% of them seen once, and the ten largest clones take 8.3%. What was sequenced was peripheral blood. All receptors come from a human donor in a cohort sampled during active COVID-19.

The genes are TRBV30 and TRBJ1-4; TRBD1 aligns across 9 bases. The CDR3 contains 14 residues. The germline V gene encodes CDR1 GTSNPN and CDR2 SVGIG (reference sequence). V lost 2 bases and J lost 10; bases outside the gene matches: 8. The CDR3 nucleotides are TGTGCCTGGAGTCTTCGACAGGGGGTGGTAAAACTGTTTTTT. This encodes CAWSLRQGVVKLFF.

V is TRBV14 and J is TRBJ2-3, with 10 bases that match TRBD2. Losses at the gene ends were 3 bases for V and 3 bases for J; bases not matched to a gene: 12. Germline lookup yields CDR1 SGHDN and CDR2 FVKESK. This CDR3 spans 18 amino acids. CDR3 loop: CASSHRGIAGGGTDTQYF. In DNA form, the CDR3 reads TGTGCCAGCAGCCACCGGGGGATAGCGGGAGGTGGAACAGATACGCAGTATTTT.

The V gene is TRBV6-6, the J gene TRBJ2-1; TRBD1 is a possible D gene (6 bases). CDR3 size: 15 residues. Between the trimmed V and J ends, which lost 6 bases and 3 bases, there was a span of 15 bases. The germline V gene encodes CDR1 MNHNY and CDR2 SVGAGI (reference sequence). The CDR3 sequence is CASSSRDILYNEQFF. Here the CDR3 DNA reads TGTGCCAGCAGCAGCCGGGACATCCTCTACAATGAGCAGTTCTTC.

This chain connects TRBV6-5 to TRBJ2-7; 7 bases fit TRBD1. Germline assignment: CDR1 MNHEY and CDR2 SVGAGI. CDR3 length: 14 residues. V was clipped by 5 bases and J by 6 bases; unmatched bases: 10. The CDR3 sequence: CASSPVQGFGEQYF. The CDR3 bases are TGTGCCAGCAGTCCAGTACAGGGGTTCGGCGAGCAGTACTTC.

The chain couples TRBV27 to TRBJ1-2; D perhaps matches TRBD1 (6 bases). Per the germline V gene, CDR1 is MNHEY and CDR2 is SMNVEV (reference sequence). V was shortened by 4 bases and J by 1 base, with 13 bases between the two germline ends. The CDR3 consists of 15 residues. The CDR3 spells CASSWGPGDNYGYTF. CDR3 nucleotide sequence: TGTGCCAGCAGTTGGGGGCCAGGGGATAACTATGGCTACACCTTC.

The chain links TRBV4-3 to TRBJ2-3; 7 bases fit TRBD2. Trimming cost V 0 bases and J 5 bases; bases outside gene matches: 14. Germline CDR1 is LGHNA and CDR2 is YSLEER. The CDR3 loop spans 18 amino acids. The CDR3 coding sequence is TGCGCCAGCAGCCAAGATTGGTTGGGGGAGGGCCGGAGAGATACGCAGTATTTT. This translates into CASSQDWLGEGRRDTQYF.

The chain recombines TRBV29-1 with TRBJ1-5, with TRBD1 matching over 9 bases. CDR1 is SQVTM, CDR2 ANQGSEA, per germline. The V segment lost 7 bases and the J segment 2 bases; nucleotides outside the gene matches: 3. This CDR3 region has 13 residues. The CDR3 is CSAGQGRNQPQHF. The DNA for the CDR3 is TGCAGCGCTGGACAGGGGCGCAATCAGCCCCAGCATTTT.

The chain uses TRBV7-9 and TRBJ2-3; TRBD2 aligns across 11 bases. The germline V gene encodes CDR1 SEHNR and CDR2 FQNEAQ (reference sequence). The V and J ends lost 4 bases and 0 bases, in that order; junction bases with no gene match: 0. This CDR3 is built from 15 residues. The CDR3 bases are TGTGCCAGCAGCTGGACTAGCGGGAGCACAGATACGCAGTATTTT. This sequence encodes CASSWTSGSTDTQYF.

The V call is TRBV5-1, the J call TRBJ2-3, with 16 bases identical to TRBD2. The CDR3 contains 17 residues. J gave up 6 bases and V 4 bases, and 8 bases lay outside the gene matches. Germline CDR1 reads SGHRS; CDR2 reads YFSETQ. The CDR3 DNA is TGCGCCAGCAGCCCTCCGGGACTAGCGGGAGGGGTGGATACGCAGTATTTT. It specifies CASSPPGLAGGVDTQYF.